Shown below are 17 T cell receptor beta chains from a single sample sequenced in a study of CD8 T cells in Susac syndrome. It was with random hexamers that about 0.45 to 1 ug RNA was reverse transcribed. TCRdb used MiXCR to reprocess the immunoSEQ multiplex PCR reads, holding one entry per CDR3 protein. The sample lists about 49,000 distinct CDR3 sequences; approximately 93% were seen once. Sequencing was performed on CD8+ T cells from PBMCs. The receptors shown here come from a human donor in good health.

This chain links TRBV9 with TRBJ1-1; D is unclear. CDR3 length: 13 amino acids. V was trimmed by 0 bases and J by 2 bases, leaving 5 bases between them. The germline V gene has CDR1 SGDLS and CDR2 YYNGEE. The CDR3 nucleotides are TGTGCCAGCAGCGTAGAGGGAAACACTGAAGCTTTCTTT. Protein: CASSVEGNTEAFF.

V usage is TRBV5-6 and J usage is TRBJ1-4, with a weak D call TRBD1 (5 bases). Germline CDR1 reads SGHDT; CDR2 reads YYEEEE. V lost 1 base, J lost 0 bases, and 13 bases lay in between. This CDR3 is 17 amino acids long. CDR3 amino acids: CASSLTPGGATNEKLFF. Written as DNA, the CDR3 is TGTGCCAGCAGCTTGACCCCCGGGGGGGCAACTAATGAAAAACTGTTTTTT.

The V call is TRBV5-4, the J call TRBJ2-2; D is undetermined. The CDR3 is made up of 14 amino acids. Between the trimmed V and J ends, which lost 0 bases and 0 bases, there was a span of 3 bases. In germline, CDR1 is SGHNT, CDR2 YYREEE (reference sequence). CDR3 residues: CASSLGTNTGELFF. The CDR3 coding sequence is TGTGCCAGCAGCTTGGGTACGAACACCGGGGAGCTGTTTTTT.

The chain recombines TRBV2 with TRBJ2-1; D is ambiguous. The CDR3 is 13 amino acids. The ends were cut back, 7 bases at V and 0 bases at J, with 7 bases in the middle. Germline CDR1 and CDR2: SNHLY and FYNNEI. CDR3 in DNA: TGTGCCAGCACTTCAAGCTCCTACAATGAGCAGTTCTTC. Amino acid sequence: CASTSSSYNEQFF.

This clonotype has only one observation. V and J are TRBV5-6 and TRBJ1-2, with D possibly matching TRBD1 (6 bases). CDR1 and CDR2 (germline): SGHDT, YYEEEE. The CDR3 runs 11 residues. The V end lost 2 bases, the J end lost 10 bases, and 9 bases lay between the germline ends. CDR3 in amino acids: CASSFGQYYTF. DNA for the CDR3: TGTGCCAGCAGCTTTGGACAGTACTACACCTTC. The variable domain in full, with the rest retrieved from reference TRBV5-6 and TRBJ1-2, is DAGVTQSPTHLIKTRGQQVTLRCSPKSGHDTVSWYQQALGQGPQFIFQYYEEEERQRGNFPDRFSGHQFPNYSSELNVNALLLGDSALYLCASSFGQYYTFGSGTRLTVV.

The chain carries TRBV4-2 and TRBJ2-3; D is unclear. Germline CDR1 and CDR2: LGHNA and YNFKEQ. The CDR3 is made up of 17 amino acids. The V end was cut by 0 bases, the J end by 2 bases, with 15 bases between. The CDR3 spells CASSQEVASRATDTQYF. CDR3 sequence (DNA): TGTGCCAGCAGCCAAGAAGTGGCAAGCCGGGCCACAGATACGCAGTATTTT.

The gene calls are TRBV9 and TRBJ2-2; D is perhaps TRBD2 (5 bases). The germline V gene encodes CDR1 SGDLS and CDR2 YYNGEE. Trimming took 7 bases from V and 1 from J, leaving 8 bases between them. The CDR3 runs 13 residues. The CDR3 spells CASSRGNTGELFF. CDR3 DNA sequence: TGTGCCAGCTCACGGGGGAACACCGGGGAGCTGTTTTTT.

This chain connects TRBV25-1 to TRBJ1-2, with TRBD1 as a possible D gene (5 bases). The CDR3 runs to 14 residues. CDR1 is MGHDK and CDR2 is SYGVNS in the germline V gene. Trimming stripped 6 bases from V and 5 bases from J, with 16 bases between. The CDR3 reads CASRPAQGGYGYTF. CDR3 DNA sequence: TGTGCCAGCAGGCCCGCCCAGGGTGGGTATGGCTACACCTTC.

V gene TRBV7-9 combines with J gene TRBJ1-2; D possibly corresponds to TRBD1 (6 bases). The CDR3 is made up of 14 amino acids. With 5 bases removed from V and 0 bases from J, the gap between germline ends came to 10 bases. Looked up from germline, CDR1 is SEHNR and CDR2 is FQNEAQ (reference sequence). The CDR3 nucleotides read TGTGCCAGCAGCGGACAGCTTGCTAACTATGGCTACACCTTC. The encoded protein is CASSGQLANYGYTF. Drawing the rest from reference TRBV7-9 and TRBJ1-2, the complete variable domain is DTGVSQNPRHKITKRGQNVTFRCDPISEHNRLYWYRQTLGQGPEFLTYFQNEAQLEKSRLLSDRFSAERPKGSFSTLEIQRTEQGDSAMYLCASSGQLANYGYTFGSGTRLTVV.

The rearrangement joins TRBV3-1 to TRBJ1-2; 10 bases match TRBD1. This CDR3 contains 15 residues. CDR1 and CDR2 from the germline V gene are LGHDT and YNNKEL (reference sequence). Germline trimming cut 4 bases from V and 4 bases from J; bases unmatched to any gene: 6. The CDR3 reads CASSPRDRGPYGYTF. CDR3 coding DNA: TGTGCCAGCAGCCCCCGGGACAGGGGTCCCTATGGCTACACCTTC. The full variable domain, completed using reference TRBV3-1 and TRBJ1-2, is DTAVSQTPKYLVTQMGNDKSIKCEQNLGHDTMYWYKQDSKKFLKIMFSYNNKELIINETVPNRFSPKSPDKAHLNLHINSLELGDSAVYFCASSPRDRGPYGYTFGSGTRLTVV.

This chain links TRBV7-8 with TRBJ2-7; D remains ambiguous. CDR3 length: 14 residues. Germline lookup yields CDR1 SGHVS and CDR2 FQNEAQ. V was clipped by 4 bases and J by 2 bases, with 12 bases between them. The DNA for the CDR3 is TGTGCCAGCAGCTCCGGGTGGTCCCCCTACGAGCAGTACTTC. Translated, it gives CASSSGWSPYEQYF.

The chain has TRBV6-5 and TRBJ2-7, with D tentatively TRBD2 (5 bases). The ends were cut back, 9 bases at V and 2 bases at J, with 11 bases in the middle. Germline V gene lookup returns CDR1 MNHEY and CDR2 SVGAGI. This CDR3 has 12 residues. In DNA, the CDR3 is TGTGCCAGTAGCGACACAGCCTACGAGCAGTACTTC. As protein: CASSDTAYEQYF.

The CDR3 reads CSVESDLGGEQYF. DNA of the CDR3: TGCAGCGTTGAATCGGACCTGGGGGGCGAGCAGTACTTC. The chain is built from TRBV29-1 and TRBJ2-7, with TRBD2 as a possible D gene (6 bases). Between the trimmed V and J ends, which lost 2 bases and 6 bases, there was a span of 14 bases. The CDR3 consists of 13 residues. CDR1 is SQVTM and CDR2 is ANQGSEA in the germline V gene.

This chain joins TRBV30 and TRBJ2-7; D ambiguous. The V gene lost 1 base and the J gene lost 2 bases, with 12 bases spanning the gap. CDR1 is GTSNPN and CDR2 is SVGIG in the germline V gene (reference sequence). The CDR3 covers 14 residues. CDR3 region: CAWSGVTETYEQYF. CDR3 sequence (DNA): TGTGCCTGGAGTGGGGTGACTGAGACCTACGAGCAGTACTTC.

In its sample, this clonotype was seen a few times. The rearrangement uses TRBV6-5 and TRBJ2-5, with a possible D match to TRBD2 (5 bases). There are 14 residues in the CDR3. Between the trimmed V and J ends, which lost 2 bases and 0 bases, there was a span of 7 bases. In germline, CDR1 is MNHEY, CDR2 SVGAGI. The CDR3 DNA is TGTGCCAGCAGTTACACGGGGTACCAAGAGACCCAGTACTTC. The encoded protein is CASSYTGYQETQYF.

The rearrangement links TRBV3-1 to TRBJ2-1; either TRBD1 or TRBD2 may fit D (5 bases each). The germline CDR1 and CDR2 sequences are LGHDT and YNNKEL (reference sequence). Trimming shortened V by 5 bases and J by 0 bases, and 14 bases separated the two germline ends. The CDR3 is 16 amino acids. CDR3 nucleotide sequence: TGTGCCAGCAGCTACTTCAGTGGGGGCTCCTACAATGAGCAGTTCTTC. Residues: CASSYFSGGSYNEQFF.

The chain combines TRBV29-1 with TRBJ2-7; D possibly matches TRBD1 or TRBD2 (5 bases each). The CDR3 runs 15 residues. Germline V gene data show CDR1 as SQVTM and CDR2 as ANQGSEA. The V gene lost 6 bases and the J gene lost 3 bases, with 21 bases spanning the gap. The CDR3 loop reads CSVLLPGRVGYEQYF. CDR3 sequence (DNA): TGCAGCGTCCTACTACCGGGACGGGTAGGCTACGAGCAGTACTTC.